This TCR beta chain was recovered during a study of T cells after yellow fever vaccination. Points from the study as a whole: The appearance of a small share of clonotypes in both CD4 and CD8 compartments was observed.

TCRdb re-called the 5' RACE reads with MiXCR, one entry per CDR3 protein. The table includes 250,000 to 400,000 distinct CDR3 sequences, roughly 4.3% detected once. The CDR3 consists of 15 residues. V dropped 7 bases and J dropped 0 bases, with 16 bases sitting between them. Germline V gene data show CDR1 as MNHEY and CDR2 as SVGEGT. For this clonotype: No antigen is known for it.

The TCR originated in a man between 18 and 35 years old who received the YFV17D yellow fever vaccine. The chain has TRBV6-2 or TRBV6-3 and TRBJ2-7; D remains ambiguous. This specimen consisted of PBMCs, obtained 15 days after the yellow fever booster vaccination. DNA for the CDR3: TGTGCCAGCACCTCACCGGGTCAGAGCTCCTACGAGCAGTACTTC. Amino acid sequence: CASTSPGQSSYEQYF.